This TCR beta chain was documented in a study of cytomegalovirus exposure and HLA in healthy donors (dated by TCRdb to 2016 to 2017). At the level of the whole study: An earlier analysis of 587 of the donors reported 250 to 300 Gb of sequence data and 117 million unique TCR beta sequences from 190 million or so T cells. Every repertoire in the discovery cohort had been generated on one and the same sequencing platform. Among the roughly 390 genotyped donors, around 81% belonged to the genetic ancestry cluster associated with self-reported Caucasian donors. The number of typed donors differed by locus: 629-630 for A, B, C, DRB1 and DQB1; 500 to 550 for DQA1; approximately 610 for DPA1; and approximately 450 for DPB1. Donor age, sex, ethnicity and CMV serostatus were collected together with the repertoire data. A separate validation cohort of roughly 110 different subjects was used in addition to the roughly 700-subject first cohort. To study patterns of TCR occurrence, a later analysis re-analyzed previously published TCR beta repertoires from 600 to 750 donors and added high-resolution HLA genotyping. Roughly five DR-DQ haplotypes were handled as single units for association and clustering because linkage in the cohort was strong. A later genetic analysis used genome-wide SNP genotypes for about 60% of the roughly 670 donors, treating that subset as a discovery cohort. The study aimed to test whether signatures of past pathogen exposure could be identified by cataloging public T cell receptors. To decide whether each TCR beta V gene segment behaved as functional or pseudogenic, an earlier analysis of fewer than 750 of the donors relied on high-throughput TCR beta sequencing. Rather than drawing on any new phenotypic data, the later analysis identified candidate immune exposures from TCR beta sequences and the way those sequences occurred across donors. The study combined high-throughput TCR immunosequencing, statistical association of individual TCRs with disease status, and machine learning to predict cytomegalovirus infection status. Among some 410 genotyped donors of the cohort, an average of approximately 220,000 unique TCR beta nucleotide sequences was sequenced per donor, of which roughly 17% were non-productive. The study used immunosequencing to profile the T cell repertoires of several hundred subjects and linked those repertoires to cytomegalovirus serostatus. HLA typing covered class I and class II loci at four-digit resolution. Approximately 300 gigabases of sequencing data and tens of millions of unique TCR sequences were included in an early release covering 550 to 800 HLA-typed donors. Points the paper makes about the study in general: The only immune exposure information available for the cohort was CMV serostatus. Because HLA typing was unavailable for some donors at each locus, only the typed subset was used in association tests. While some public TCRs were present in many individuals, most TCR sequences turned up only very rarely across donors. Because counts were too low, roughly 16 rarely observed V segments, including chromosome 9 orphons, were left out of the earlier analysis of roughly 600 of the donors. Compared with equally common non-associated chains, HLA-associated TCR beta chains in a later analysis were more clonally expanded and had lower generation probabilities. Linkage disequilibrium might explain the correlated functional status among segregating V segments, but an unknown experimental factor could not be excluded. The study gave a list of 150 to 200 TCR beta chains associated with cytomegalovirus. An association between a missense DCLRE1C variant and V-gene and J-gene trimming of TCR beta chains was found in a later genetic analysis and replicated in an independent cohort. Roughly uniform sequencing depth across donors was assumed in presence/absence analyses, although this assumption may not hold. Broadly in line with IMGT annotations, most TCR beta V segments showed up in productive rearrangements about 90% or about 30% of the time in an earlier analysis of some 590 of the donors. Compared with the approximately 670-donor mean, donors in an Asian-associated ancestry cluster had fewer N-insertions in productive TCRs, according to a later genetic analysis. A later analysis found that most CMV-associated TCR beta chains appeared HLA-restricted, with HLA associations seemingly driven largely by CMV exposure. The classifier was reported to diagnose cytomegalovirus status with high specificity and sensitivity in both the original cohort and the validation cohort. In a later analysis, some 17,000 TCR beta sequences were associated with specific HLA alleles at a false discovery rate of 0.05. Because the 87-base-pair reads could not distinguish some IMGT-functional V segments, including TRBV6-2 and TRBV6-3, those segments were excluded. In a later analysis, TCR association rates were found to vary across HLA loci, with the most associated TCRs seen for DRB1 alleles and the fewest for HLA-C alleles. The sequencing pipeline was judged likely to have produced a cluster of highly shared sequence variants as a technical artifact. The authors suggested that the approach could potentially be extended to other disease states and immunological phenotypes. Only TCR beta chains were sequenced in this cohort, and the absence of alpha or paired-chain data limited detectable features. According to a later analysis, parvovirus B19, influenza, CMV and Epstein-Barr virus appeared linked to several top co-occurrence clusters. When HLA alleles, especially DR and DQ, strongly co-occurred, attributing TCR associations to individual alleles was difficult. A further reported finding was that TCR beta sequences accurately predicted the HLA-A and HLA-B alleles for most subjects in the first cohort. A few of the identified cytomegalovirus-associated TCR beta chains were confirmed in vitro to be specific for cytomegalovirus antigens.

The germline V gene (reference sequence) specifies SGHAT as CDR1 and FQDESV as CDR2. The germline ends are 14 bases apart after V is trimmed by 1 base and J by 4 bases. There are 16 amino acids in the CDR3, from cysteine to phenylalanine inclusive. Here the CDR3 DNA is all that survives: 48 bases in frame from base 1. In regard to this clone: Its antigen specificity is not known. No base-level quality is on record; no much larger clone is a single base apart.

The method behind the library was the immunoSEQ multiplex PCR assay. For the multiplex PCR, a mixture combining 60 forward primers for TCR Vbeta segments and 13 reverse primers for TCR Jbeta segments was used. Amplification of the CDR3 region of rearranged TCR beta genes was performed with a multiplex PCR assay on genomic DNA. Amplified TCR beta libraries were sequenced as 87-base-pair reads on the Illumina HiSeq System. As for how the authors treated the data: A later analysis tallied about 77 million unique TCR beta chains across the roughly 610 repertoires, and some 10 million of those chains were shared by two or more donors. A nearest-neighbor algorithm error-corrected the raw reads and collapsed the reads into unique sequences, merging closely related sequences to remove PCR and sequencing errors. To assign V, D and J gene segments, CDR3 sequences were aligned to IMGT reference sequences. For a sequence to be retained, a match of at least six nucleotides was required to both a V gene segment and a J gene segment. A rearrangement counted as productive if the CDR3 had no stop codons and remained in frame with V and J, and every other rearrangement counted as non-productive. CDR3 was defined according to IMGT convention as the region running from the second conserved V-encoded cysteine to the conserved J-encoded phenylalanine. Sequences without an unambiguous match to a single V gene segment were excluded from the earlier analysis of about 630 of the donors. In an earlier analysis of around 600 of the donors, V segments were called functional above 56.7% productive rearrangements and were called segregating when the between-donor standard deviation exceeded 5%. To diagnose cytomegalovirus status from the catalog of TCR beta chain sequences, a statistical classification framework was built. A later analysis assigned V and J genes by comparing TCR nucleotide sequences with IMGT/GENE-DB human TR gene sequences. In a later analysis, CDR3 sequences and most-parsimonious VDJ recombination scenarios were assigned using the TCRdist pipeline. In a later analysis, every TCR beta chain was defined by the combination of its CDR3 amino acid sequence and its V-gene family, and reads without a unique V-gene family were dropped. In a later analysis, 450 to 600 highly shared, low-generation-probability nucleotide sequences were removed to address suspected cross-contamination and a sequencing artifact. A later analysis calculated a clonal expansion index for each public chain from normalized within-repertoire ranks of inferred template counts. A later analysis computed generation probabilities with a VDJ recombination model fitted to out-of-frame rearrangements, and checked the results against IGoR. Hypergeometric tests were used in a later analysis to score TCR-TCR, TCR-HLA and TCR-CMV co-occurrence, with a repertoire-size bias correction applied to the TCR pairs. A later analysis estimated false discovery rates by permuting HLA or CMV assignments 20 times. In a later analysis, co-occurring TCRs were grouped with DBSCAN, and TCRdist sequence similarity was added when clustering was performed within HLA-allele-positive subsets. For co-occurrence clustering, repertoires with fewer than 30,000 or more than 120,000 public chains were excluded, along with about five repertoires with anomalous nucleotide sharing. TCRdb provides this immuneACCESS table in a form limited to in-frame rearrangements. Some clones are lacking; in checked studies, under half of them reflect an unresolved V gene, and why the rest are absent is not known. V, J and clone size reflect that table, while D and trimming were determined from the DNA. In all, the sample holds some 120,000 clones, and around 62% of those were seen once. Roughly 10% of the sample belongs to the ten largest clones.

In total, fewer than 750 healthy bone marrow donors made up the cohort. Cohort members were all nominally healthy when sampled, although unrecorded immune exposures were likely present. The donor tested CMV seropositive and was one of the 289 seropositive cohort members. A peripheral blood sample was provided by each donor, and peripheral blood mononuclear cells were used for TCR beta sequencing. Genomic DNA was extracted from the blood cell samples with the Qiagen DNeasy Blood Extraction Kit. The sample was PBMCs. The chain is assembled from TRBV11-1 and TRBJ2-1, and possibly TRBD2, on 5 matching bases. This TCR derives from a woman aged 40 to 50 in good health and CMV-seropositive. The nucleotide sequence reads TGTGCCAGCAGCTTAGTGGGTAGCGAGGGATACAATGAGCAGTTCTTC. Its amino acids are CASSLVGSEGYNEQFF.